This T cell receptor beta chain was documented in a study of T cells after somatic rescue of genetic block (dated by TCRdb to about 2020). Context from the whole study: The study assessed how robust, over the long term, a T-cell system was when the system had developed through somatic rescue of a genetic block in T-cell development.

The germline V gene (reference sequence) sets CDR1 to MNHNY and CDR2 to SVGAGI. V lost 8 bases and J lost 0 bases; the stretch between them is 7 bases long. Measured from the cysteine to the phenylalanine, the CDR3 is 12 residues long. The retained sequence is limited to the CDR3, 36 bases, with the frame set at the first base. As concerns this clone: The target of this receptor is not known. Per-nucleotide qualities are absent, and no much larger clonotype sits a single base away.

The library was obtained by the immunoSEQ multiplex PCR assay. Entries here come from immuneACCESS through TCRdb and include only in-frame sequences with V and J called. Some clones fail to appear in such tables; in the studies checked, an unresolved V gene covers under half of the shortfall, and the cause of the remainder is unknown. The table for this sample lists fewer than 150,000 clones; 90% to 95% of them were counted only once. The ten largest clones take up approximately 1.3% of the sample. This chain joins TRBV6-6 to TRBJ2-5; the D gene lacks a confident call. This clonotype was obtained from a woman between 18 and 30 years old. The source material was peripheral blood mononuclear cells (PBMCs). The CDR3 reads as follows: CASREYQETQYF. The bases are TGTGCCAGCCGTGAGTACCAAGAGACCCAGTACTTC.